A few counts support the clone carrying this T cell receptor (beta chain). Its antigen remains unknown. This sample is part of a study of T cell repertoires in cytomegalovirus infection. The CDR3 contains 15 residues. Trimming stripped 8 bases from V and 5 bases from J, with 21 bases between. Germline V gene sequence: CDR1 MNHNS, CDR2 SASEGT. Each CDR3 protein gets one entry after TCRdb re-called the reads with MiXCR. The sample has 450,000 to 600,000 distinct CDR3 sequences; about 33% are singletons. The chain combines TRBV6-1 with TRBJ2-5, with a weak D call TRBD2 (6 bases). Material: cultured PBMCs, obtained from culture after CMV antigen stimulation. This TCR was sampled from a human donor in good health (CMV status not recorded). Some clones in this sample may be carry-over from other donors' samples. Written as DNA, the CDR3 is TGTGCCAGCGCTCCCGGGACGGCGGGGTTTGAGACCCAGTACTTC. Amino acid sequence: CASAPGTAGFETQYF.